The clone carrying this T cell receptor (beta chain) appeared many times. In this CDR3 the conserved last residue, phenylalanine or tryptophan, is missing, so a read error is likely. The DNA is omitted, as the CDR3 cannot be located on it reliably, and the CDR3 follows TCRdb's listing. A total of 11 residues make up the CDR3, ends included. Germline V gene lookup returns CDR1 SNHLY and CDR2 FYNNEI. This entry is derived from a study of neurological immune-mediated disorders. One entry per CDR3 protein results from TCRdb running MiXCR on the 5' RACE reads. The sample contains fewer than 20,000 distinct CDR3 sequences, 27% of which appear only once.

J is TRBJ1-1 and V is TRBV2. Specimen: PBMCs. This TCR was sampled from a man aged 45-60 years with HTLV-1-associated myelopathy (HAM/TSP). The CDR3 spells CASSVEGPPAP.